This is a list of T cell receptor beta chains from one sample in a study of blood T cell repertoires in COVID-19. Sequencing used immunoSEQ multiplex PCR; TCRdb keeps in-frame clones, though not all of them. The table shows more than 350,000 clones, with about 87% occurring only once. The sequenced sample was PBMCs or T cells enriched from blood (not recorded which). The receptor set was obtained from a woman between 50 and 59 years old who had recovered from COVID-19. The CDR3 runs from the conserved cysteine through the conserved F or W. The D gene is left open where the match is weak. Not every row has a clone size; where given, it reads once, few, many or a size class.

-	TRBV7-9	TRBJ1-2	-	CASSPREGDWLTGYTF	TGTGCCAGCAGCCCCAGGGAGGGGGATTGGTTAACTGGCTACACCTTC
-	TRBV2	TRBJ2-5	-	CASSDHESQETQYF	TGTGCCAGCAGTGACCACGAGAGCCAAGAGACCCAGTACTTC
TRBD1	TRBV30	TRBJ1-2	-	CALTGQSYGYTF	TGTGCCCTCACGGGACAGAGCTATGGCTACACCTTC
-	TRBV9	TRBJ2-2	-	CASSASGTNTGELFF	TGTGCCAGCAGCGCCTCCGGGACAAACACCGGGGAGCTGTTTTTT
-	TRBV6-1	TRBJ1-1	-	CASSEASPPEAFF	TGTGCCAGCAGTGAAGCTAGTCCACCTGAAGCTTTCTTT
-	TRBV2	TRBJ1-1	many	CASSAGDYFEAFF	TGTGCCAGCAGTGCAGGGGACTATTTTGAAGCTTTCTTT
TRBD1	TRBV27	TRBJ2-2	-	CASSASGTGLTGELFF	TGTGCCAGCAGTGCCTCCGGGACAGGGCTCACCGGGGAGCTGTTTTTT
-	TRBV15	TRBJ1-6	-	CATSRDYDSPLHF	TGTGCCACCAGCAGAGATTATGATTCACCCCTCCACTTT
-	TRBV30	TRBJ2-4	-	CAWSVGAGLLNIQYF	TGTGCCTGGAGTGTAGGTGCAGGGCTACTAAACATTCAGTACTTC
-	TRBV30	TRBJ2-3	-	CAWSVRVSGLGADTQYF	TGTGCCTGGAGTGTAAGGGTATCGGGGTTAGGCGCAGATACGCAGTATTTT
TRBD1	TRBV7-8	TRBJ1-5	-	CASSLGTGAYQPQHF	TGTGCCAGCAGCTTAGGCACAGGGGCCTATCAGCCCCAGCATTTT
-	TRBV30	TRBJ1-2	few	CAWTHDPGDYSGYTF	TGTGCCTGGACCCACGACCCGGGGGACTATAGTGGCTACACCTTC
-	TRBV19	TRBJ1-6	-	CASSIVGGNSPLHF	TGTGCCAGTAGTATAGTTGGGGGGAATTCACCCCTCCACTTT
-	TRBV5-6	TRBJ2-7	-	CASSLGQGPSTYEQYF	TGTGCCAGCAGCTTAGGGCAGGGGCCCTCCACCTACGAGCAGTACTTC
-	TRBV18	TRBJ2-2	-	CASSPGRNTGELFF	TGTGCCAGCTCACCAGGCAGAAACACCGGGGAGCTGTTTTTT
TRBD1	TRBV3-1/TRBV3-2	TRBJ1-1	-	CASSSGQGVTEAFF	TGTGCCAGCAGCTCGGGACAGGGGGTTACTGAAGCTTTCTTT
-	TRBV5-1	TRBJ1-1	-	CASSLGAAGTEAFF	TGCGCCAGCAGCTTGGGCGCGGCTGGGACTGAAGCTTTCTTT
TRBD2	TRBV7-6	TRBJ2-7	-	CASSHRDYSYEQYF	TGTGCCAGCAGTCATAGGGACTACTCCTACGAGCAGTACTTC
-	TRBV2	TRBJ2-3	-	CASGADGTDTQYF	TGTGCCAGCGGGGCGGATGGCACAGATACGCAGTATTTT